Included here is one T cell receptor beta chain sequence, with context. Authors' methods: The assay estimated nucleated cells by amplifying reference gene primers. Generated by immunoSEQ multiplex PCR, the TCRdb table keeps only in-frame clones and is missing some. V and J calls and clone size are as listed in that table; D and trimming were resolved from the DNA. The sample carries approximately 71,000 clones, about 80% recorded once. The sample comes from a study of blood T cell repertoires in COVID-19. Looking at the study overall: Samples came from the United States, Italy and Spain, spanning acute and convalescent COVID-19. T cells, B-cell-depleted T cells, or PBMCs provided the cDNA or gDNA that served as material.

The V segment lost 6 bases and the J segment 5 bases; nucleotides outside the gene matches: 2. The CDR3 is made up of 13 amino acids. The germline CDR1 and CDR2 sequences are WSHSY and SAAADI. The chain has TRBV10-2 and TRBJ2-5; TRBD2 matches at 11 bases. The TCR sequence derives from a human donor in a cohort sampled during active COVID-19. Sequences were obtained from peripheral blood. In DNA form, the CDR3 reads TGCGCCAGCAGACTAGCGGGAGAGGAGACCCAGTACTTC. Translation gives CASRLAGEETQYF.